Listed here are 5 T cell receptor beta chains from one sample, sequenced in a study of blood T cells in healthy people across ages. It was with a sample-barcoded 5' primer and a J-beta primer mix that a second PCR of roughly 7 to 12 cycles was run. Each CDR3 protein gets one entry after TCRdb re-called the 5' RACE reads with MiXCR. The sample includes approximately 800,000 distinct CDR3 sequences, around 62% of them seen just once. Sequenced input: blood. These receptors were taken from a man aged 30-40 years in good health.

V and J are TRBV12-3 or TRBV12-4 and TRBJ2-3; 9 bases map to TRBD2. V gave up 3 bases and J gave up 0 bases; unmatched junction bases: 7. CDR3 length: 17 residues. CDR3 sequence (DNA): TGTGCCAGCAGTTTCAGGGGAACTAGCGGGAGCACAGATACGCAGTATTTT. It is translated as CASSFRGTSGSTDTQYF.

This clonotype was seen a handful of times. V is TRBV29-1 and J is TRBJ2-3, with D maybe TRBD1 (6 bases). CDR1 is SQVTM, CDR2 ANQGSEA, per germline. V was pared by 6 bases and J by 4 bases, with 11 bases between. The CDR3 sequence is 12 residues long. CDR3 protein: CSVGHRADTQYF. The CDR3 DNA sequence: TGCAGCGTCGGCCACAGGGCAGATACGCAGTATTTT.

The rearrangement links TRBV6-1 to TRBJ1-4; D might be TRBD1 (6 bases). The CDR3 covers 14 residues. The germline V gene encodes CDR1 MNHNS and CDR2 SASEGT. Trimming took off 6 bases at V and 6 bases at J, with 14 bases between the two ends. The DNA of the CDR3 is TGTGCCAGCAGGAACAGGGTAGGAGATGAAAAACTGTTTTTT. It yields the protein CASRNRVGDEKLFF.

This clonotype was detected only a few times. The rearrangement joins TRBV29-1 to TRBJ1-2; 8 bases align to TRBD1. J gave up 3 bases and V 7 bases, and 7 bases lay outside the gene matches. Germline V lookup: CDR1 SQVTM, CDR2 ANQGSEA. The CDR3 extends over 13 amino acids. For the CDR3, the DNA is TGCAGCGCCGACAGGGGAAGCGACTATGGCTACACCTTC. Translating gives CSADRGSDYGYTF.

V usage is TRBV6-5 and J usage is TRBJ2-7, with a possible D match to TRBD2 (5 bases). The CDR3 consists of 16 residues. Germline values: CDR1 MNHEY, CDR2 SVGAGI. Deletions cut 0 bases from V and 3 bases from J, with 15 bases between. The CDR3 sequence is CASSYSNLGRGYEQYF. CDR3 bases: TGTGCCAGCAGTTACTCGAACCTGGGTCGGGGCTACGAGCAGTACTTC.